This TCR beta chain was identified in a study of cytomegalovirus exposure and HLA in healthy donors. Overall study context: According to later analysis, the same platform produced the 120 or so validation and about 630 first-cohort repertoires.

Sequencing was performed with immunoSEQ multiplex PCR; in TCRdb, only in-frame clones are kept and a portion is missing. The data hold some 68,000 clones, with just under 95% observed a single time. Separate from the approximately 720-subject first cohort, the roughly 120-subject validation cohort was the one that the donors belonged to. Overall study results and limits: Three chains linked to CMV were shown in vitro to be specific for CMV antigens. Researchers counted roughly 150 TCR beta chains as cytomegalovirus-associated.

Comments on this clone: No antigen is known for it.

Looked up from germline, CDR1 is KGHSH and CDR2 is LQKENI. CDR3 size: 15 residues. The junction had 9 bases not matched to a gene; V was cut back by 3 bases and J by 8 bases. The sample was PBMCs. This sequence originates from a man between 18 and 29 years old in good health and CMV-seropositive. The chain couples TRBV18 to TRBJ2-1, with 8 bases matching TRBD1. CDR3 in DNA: TGTGCCAGCTCACCGGGGACAGGAAGACTAGATGAGCAGTTCTTC. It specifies CASSPGTGRLDEQFF.